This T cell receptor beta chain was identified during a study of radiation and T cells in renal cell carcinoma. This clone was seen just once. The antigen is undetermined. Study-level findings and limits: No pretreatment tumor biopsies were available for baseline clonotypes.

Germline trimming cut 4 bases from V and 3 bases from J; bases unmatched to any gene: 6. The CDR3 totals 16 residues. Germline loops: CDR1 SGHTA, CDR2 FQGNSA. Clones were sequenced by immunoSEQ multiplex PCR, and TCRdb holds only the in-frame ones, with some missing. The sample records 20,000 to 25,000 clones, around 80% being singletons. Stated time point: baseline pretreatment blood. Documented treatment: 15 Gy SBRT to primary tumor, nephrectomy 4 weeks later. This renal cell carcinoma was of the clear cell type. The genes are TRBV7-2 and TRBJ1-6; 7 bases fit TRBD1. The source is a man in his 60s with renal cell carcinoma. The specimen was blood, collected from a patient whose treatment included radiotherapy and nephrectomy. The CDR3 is CASSYGTVNYNSPLHF. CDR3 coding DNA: TGTGCCAGCAGCTACGGGACAGTCAACTATAATTCACCCCTCCACTTT.